Below, one T cell receptor beta chain is given with its context. The sample belongs to a study of shared clonotypes between healthy human individuals. As handled by the study authors: Junction-only sequences produced by ImmunoSEQ had no quality scores, so filtering differed. TCRdb's copy holds only in-frame clones and misses some; the assay was immunoSEQ multiplex PCR. The V and J calls and clone size are taken from that table; D and trimming were inferred from the DNA. The profile shows hundreds of thousands of clones, approximately 96% of them singletons. Terminally differentiated effector memory CD45RA+ cells were excluded from the naive CD8 cells, which were CD45RO-negative and positively selected for CCR7. The CDR3 totals 18 residues. The V gene lost 8 bases and the J gene lost 0 bases, with 25 bases spanning the gap. Germline assignment: CDR1 LNHDA and CDR2 SQIVND (reference sequence).

This TCR was sampled from a woman in her twenties or thirties in good health. The gene calls are TRBV19 and TRBJ1-1, with D perhaps TRBD1 (6 bases). Sequencing input: naive CD8+ T cells sorted from blood. CDR3 DNA: TGTGCCAGTGATCGGAGGGCGTGGGGGGCCGGGATGAACACTGAAGCTTTCTTT. Translating it yields CASDRRAWGAGMNTEAFF. The variable domain in full, with the rest retrieved from reference TRBV19 and TRBJ1-1, is DGGITQSPKYLFRKEGQNVTLSCEQNLNHDAMYWYRQDPGQGLRLIYYSQIVNDFQKGDIAEGYSVSREKKESFPLTVTSAQKNPTAFYLCASDRRAWGAGMNTEAFFGQGTRLTVV.